The next 12 T cell receptor beta chains were all read from a single sample in a study of T cells after yellow fever vaccination. One entry per CDR3 protein results from TCRdb running MiXCR on the 5' RACE reads. The table lists hundreds of thousands of distinct CDR3 sequences, about 9.5% of them singletons, with about 20% in the top ten. The source material was PBMCs, sampled on the day of the first yellow fever vaccination. These receptors all come from a man aged 18-30 years who received the YFV17D yellow fever vaccine.

This clonotype was seen at least ten times. This chain joins TRBV12-3 or TRBV12-4 and TRBJ2-7; 9 bases are a match to TRBD1. Germline trimming cut 8 bases from V and 12 bases from J; bases unmatched to any gene: 11. This CDR3 has 12 amino acids. The chain's CDR3 is CASWPGTGPPYF. The CDR3 region has the DNA TGTGCCAGCTGGCCCGGGACAGGGCCGCCGTACTTC.

This clonotype was counted between two and nine times. The genes are TRBV2 and TRBJ2-5; the D gene is possibly TRBD2 (6 bases). Germline CDR1 SNHLY, CDR2 FYNNEI. Trimming stripped 8 bases from V and 0 bases from J, with 7 bases between. The CDR3 has 12 amino acids. The CDR3 protein is CASGGNQETQYF. For the CDR3, the DNA is TGTGCCAGCGGGGGGAACCAAGAGACCCAGTACTTC.

In this sample, this clonotype turned up many times. The V and J genes are TRBV5-1 and TRBJ1-2, with D uncertain. The CDR3 runs 13 residues. The V gene's germline CDR1 is SGHRS and CDR2 YFSETQ. V was trimmed by 0 bases and J by 6 bases, leaving 9 bases between them. CDR3: CASSLDVQDGYTF. The CDR3 DNA follows: TGCGCCAGCAGCTTGGATGTCCAGGATGGCTACACCTTC.

With regard to this clonotype: Mismatch with germline at one junction end may stem from a read error. This chain connects TRBV12-3 or TRBV12-4 to TRBJ2-1, with 7 bases matching TRBD1. This CDR3 is 16 amino acids long. The CDR3 sequence: CASSDRDRGSYNEQFF. The CDR3 DNA follows: TGTGCTAGCAGTGACCGGGACAGAGGCTCCTACAATGAGCAGTTCTTC.

This clonotype was observed at least ten times. The chain recombines TRBV9 with TRBJ2-1; D uncertain. The V gene's germline CDR1 is SGDLS and CDR2 YYNGEE. V dropped 0 bases and J dropped 0 bases, with 7 bases sitting between them. The CDR3 sequence is 15 residues long. The CDR3 is CASSVVGSSYNEQFF. CDR3 in DNA: TGTGCCAGCAGCGTAGTGGGAAGCTCCTACAATGAGCAGTTCTTC.

The chain couples TRBV29-1 to TRBJ2-3; perhaps D is TRBD1 or TRBD2 (5 bases each). CDR3 length: 15 amino acids. Germline V gene data show CDR1 as SQVTM and CDR2 as ANQGSEA. With 1 base removed from V and 0 bases from J, the gap between germline ends came to 11 bases. CDR3 sequence reads: CSVEVWGGSTDTQYF. CDR3 DNA sequence: TGCAGCGTTGAAGTTTGGGGCGGGAGCACAGATACGCAGTATTTT.

The rearrangement joins TRBV3-1 to TRBJ2-7; D uncertain. The V gene lost 0 bases and the J gene lost 0 bases, with 15 bases spanning the gap. CDR1 LGHDT and CDR2 YNNKEL come from the germline V gene (reference sequence). The CDR3 consists of 17 residues. The CDR3 DNA sequence: TGTGCCAGCAGCCAAGAAACTTCGGTGCCGGGCTCCTACGAGCAGTACGTC. This encodes CASSQETSVPGSYEQYV.

The chain recombines TRBV5-1 with TRBJ2-3; unclear D gene. There are 13 residues in the CDR3. Trimming removed 7 bases from V and 0 bases from J, with 9 bases in between. Germline lookup yields CDR1 SGHRS and CDR2 YFSETQ. CDR3 coding DNA: TGCGCCAGCGGCGGCGTCAGCACAGATACGCAGTATTTT. It codes for CASGGVSTDTQYF.

Ten or more counts support this clonotype. The chain recombines TRBV12-3 or TRBV12-4 with TRBJ1-2, with D uncertain. The V end lost 9 bases, the J end lost 6 bases, and 11 bases lay between the germline ends. The CDR3 length is 11 residues. Written as DNA, the CDR3 is TGTGCCAGTAGCCTCGTCAATGGCTACACCTTC. Its translation: CASSLVNGYTF.

This clonotype was counted at least ten times. This chain joins TRBV12-3 or TRBV12-4 and TRBJ2-7; D possibly corresponds to TRBD2 (8 bases). CDR3 length equals 16 residues. V was clipped by 4 bases and J by 7 bases, with 23 bases between them. The CDR3 bases are TGTGCCAGCAGTTCCCGGGGGGGACAGTTTTGGAGGGAGCAGTACTTC. Amino acids: CASSSRGGQFWREQYF.

This clonotype was detected only a few times. The chain is built from TRBV3-1 and TRBJ1-1; TRBD1 agrees at 9 bases. V shed 3 bases and J 1 base; nucleotides not matched to a gene: 9. This CDR3 is 17 amino acids long. Per germline, CDR1 LGHDT and CDR2 YNNKEL (reference sequence). The chain's CDR3 is CASSHPDRGIENTEAFF. Here the CDR3 DNA reads TGTGCCAGCAGCCACCCCGACAGGGGGATAGAGAACACTGAAGCTTTCTTT.

The chain uses TRBV7-2 and TRBJ1-2, with a tentative D call TRBD1 (6 bases). The CDR3 has 14 residues. V was clipped by 4 bases and J by 8 bases, with 17 bases between them. The germline gives CDR1 SGHTA, CDR2 FQGNSA. CDR3 residues: CASSSLRDNDGYTF. As DNA, the CDR3 is TGTGCCAGCAGCTCCCTCCGGGACAATGACGGCTACACCTTC.